This T cell receptor (beta chain) is from a study of CD8 T cells in ankylosing spondylitis. Study observations and caveats: Certain motif variants had earlier appeared in reactive arthritis synovial fluid and blood. A motif in TCR beta, a set of eight highly homologous variants, appeared characteristic of ankylosing spondylitis blood. There was reportedly significant enrichment of clones that were disease-linked in matched ankylosing spondylitis synovial fluid.

As regards this clonotype: The antigen is unknown.

Using quantitative 5'-RACE with molecular barcodes, the authors made TCR beta libraries. TCRdb recomputed calls from the 5' RACE reads with MiXCR, one row per CDR3 protein. Of hundreds of thousands of distinct CDR3 sequences detected, 20% to 25% appear once; the ten largest clones hold 13%. V dropped 0 bases and J dropped 8; count of bases not matched to a gene: 7. The CDR3 runs 15 residues. Per germline, CDR1 SGHRS and CDR2 YFSETQ. Sequencing was performed on blood, either unsorted or a sorted T cell fraction (not recorded which). The chain uses TRBV5-1 and TRBJ2-1, with 8 bases aligning to TRBD1. The sequence derives from a male donor with ankylosing spondylitis or in good health (not recorded which). The CDR3 nucleotides are TGCGCCAGCAGCTTGGGCAACAGGGGGTTCGATGAGCAGTTCTTC. Residues: CASSLGNRGFDEQFF.